The rows below give T cell receptor beta chains drawn from one sample of a study of CD8 T cells in ankylosing spondylitis. TCRdb fed the 5' RACE reads into MiXCR, producing one record per CDR3 protein. The sample holds about 69,000 distinct CDR3 sequences; about 5.2% are singletons and the top ten take around 2.2%. Sequencing was performed on blood, either unsorted or a sorted T cell fraction (not recorded which). The receptors derive from a male donor with ankylosing spondylitis or in good health (not recorded which). Both conserved end residues are part of each CDR3. D genes are given only for firm matches. Some rows have no size entry. The others give once, few or many, or a class for an expanded clone.

>many|TRBJ2-1|TRBV5-1|.
TGCGCCAGCAGCCTTCAGGGCGGTGATGAGCAGTTCTTC
CASSLQGGDEQFF
>many|TRBJ2-2|TRBV6-2/TRBV6-3|TRBD1
TGTGCCAGCAGACCGGGACAGTTAGCGAACACCGGGGAGCTGTTTTTT
CASRPGQLANTGELFF
>many|TRBJ2-2|TRBV7-8|TRBD2
TGTGCCATCCCCGGACTAGCGGGGGGGAACACCGGGGAGCTGTTTTTT
CAIPGLAGGNTGELFF
>many|TRBJ2-5|TRBV3-1|.
TGTGCCAGCAGCCAACTCCTCTCCGACCGTCAAGAGACCCAGTACTTC
CASSQLLSDRQETQYF
>many|TRBJ1-4|TRBV11-2|TRBD1
TGTGCCAGCAGCTTTCGGGACAGGGTGTATCTAGGTGAAAAACTGTTTTTT
CASSFRDRVYLGEKLFF
>once|TRBJ2-7|TRBV20-1|.
TGCAGTGCTAGAGGCAACTTTCCGGGGTTGGCGATCTTAACCTACGAGCAGTACTTC
CSARGNFPGLAILTYEQYF
>many|TRBJ2-1|TRBV28|TRBD1
TGTGCCAGCAGTTTGAAGGGGGCCAACTACAATGAGCAGTTCTTC
CASSLKGANYNEQFF
>many|TRBJ2-2|TRBV29-1|.
TGCAGCGTCCGATCCGGAGGATTCACCGGGGAGCTGTTTTTT
CSVRSGGFTGELFF
>many|TRBJ1-2|TRBV4-2|.
TGTGCCAGCAGCCAAGAGGGAGGCTACACCTTC
CASSQEGGYTF
>.|TRBJ1-5|TRBV6-2/TRBV6-3|TRBD1
TGTGCCAGCAGTTACTCAGGGACAGACAATCAGCCCCAGCATTTT
CASSYSGTDNQPQHF
>.|TRBJ2-7|TRBV7-6|.
TGTGCCAGCAGCTTTCGCAGCACCTACGAGCAGTACTTC
CASSFRSTYEQYF
>many|TRBJ2-7|TRBV28|TRBD1
TGTGCCAGCACCCGGGACAGGGGGCCCTACGAGCAGTACTTC
CASTRDRGPYEQYF
>many|TRBJ2-7|TRBV7-9|.
TGTGCCAGCTCCGGGCCCTACTTGGACGAGCAGTACTTC
CASSGPYLDEQYF
>many|TRBJ1-2|TRBV20-1|TRBD1
TGCAGTGCTAGAGAGGGCAGGGGGCTCTATGGCTACACCTTC
CSAREGRGLYGYTF
>.|TRBJ2-6|TRBV6-2/TRBV6-3|.
TGTGCCAGCAGTTTCCTTGACTCTGGGGCCAACGTCCTGACTTTC
CASSFLDSGANVLTF
>many|TRBJ2-3|TRBV7-2|.
TGTGCCAGCAGCCCCGGACGCAGCACAGATACGCAGTATTTT
CASSPGRSTDTQYF
>many|TRBJ2-7|TRBV20-1|.
TGCAGTGCTGACGGGTCCCTTCGGGAGCAGTACTTC
CSADGSLREQYF